This TCR beta chain is drawn from a study of post-analysis software for immune sequencing data. Turning to the study itself: The disease courses covered relapsing-remitting, secondary progressive and progressive-relapsing multiple sclerosis.

V lost 2 bases to trimming and J lost 0 bases, with 8 bases between them. This CDR3 region has 15 residues. Unique molecular identifiers tagged the TCR beta cDNA libraries. Each batch of about 1 to 11 million T cells produced some 450,000 cDNA molecules. TCRdb redid the calling of the PCR reads with MiXCR, one entry per CDR3 protein. The sample lists around 400,000 distinct CDR3 sequences; roughly 36% were seen once. Study observations and caveats: The normalized Chao1 diversity of multiple sclerosis patients was significantly lower than that of controls. By F measure, samples from a shared preparation batch strongly co-clustered. A few TRBV segments appeared more often in patients than in controls, and TRBV5-6, TRBV5-1 and TRBV20-1 were among these.

To note about this clonotype: Its specificity is not known.

The receptor's source is a girl aged 10 to 17 with multiple sclerosis. Sequencing used blood. This sequence joins TRBV12-3 or TRBV12-4 and TRBJ2-1, with no clear D. CDR3 DNA: TGTGCCAGCAGTTTAAGCGATAGCTCCTACAATGAGCAGTTCTTC. This encodes CASSLSDSSYNEQFF.